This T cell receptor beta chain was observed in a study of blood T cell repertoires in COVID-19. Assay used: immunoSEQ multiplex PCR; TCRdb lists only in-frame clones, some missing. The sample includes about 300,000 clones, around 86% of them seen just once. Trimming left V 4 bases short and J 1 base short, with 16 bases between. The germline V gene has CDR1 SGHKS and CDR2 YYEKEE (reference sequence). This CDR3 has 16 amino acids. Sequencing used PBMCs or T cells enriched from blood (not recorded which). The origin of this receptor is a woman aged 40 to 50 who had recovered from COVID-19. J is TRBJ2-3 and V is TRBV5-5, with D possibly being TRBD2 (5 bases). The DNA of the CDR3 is TGTGCCAGCAGCCGGGAACCCGTTCCTGGCACAGATACGCAGTATTTT. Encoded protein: CASSREPVPGTDTQYF.